The T cell receptor (beta chain) under discussion was sequenced for a study of shared clonotypes between healthy human individuals. The CDR3 is 14 amino acids. The germline V gene encodes CDR1 MDHEN and CDR2 SYDVKM. V dropped 5 bases and J dropped 5 bases, with 16 bases sitting between them. Sequencing used immunoSEQ multiplex PCR; TCRdb keeps in-frame clones, though not all of them. The sample holds about 1.5 million clones; 95% to 99% are singletons and the top ten take roughly 0.4%. This clonotype originated in a man aged 25-45 years in good health. This chain uses TRBV28 with TRBJ2-7; D is perhaps TRBD1 (6 bases). The sample consisted of naive CD4+ T cells sorted from blood. Subset indicated: CD45RA+ positively selected. CDR3 in amino acids: CASSRGTIPNEQYF. The CDR3 nucleotides are TGTGCCAGCAGTAGGGGGACAATCCCCAACGAGCAGTACTTC.